Listed here are 27 T cell receptor beta chains from one sample, sequenced in a study of T cells in localized non-small cell lung cancer. The method was immunoSEQ multiplex PCR; TCRdb's version includes in-frame clones alone and lacks a portion of them. This sample has 130,000 or so clones, with approximately 88% found just once. Sequenced material: peripheral blood, taken before any cancer treatment. Receptors originate from a female donor over 55 with stage I lung adenocarcinoma.

The chain is built from TRBV25-1 and TRBJ1-3; D may be TRBD1 (5 bases). V was clipped by 3 bases and J by 0 bases, with 15 bases between them. Germline loops: CDR1 MGHDK, CDR2 SYGVNS. This CDR3 spans 17 amino acids. The CDR3 is CASSDRTPGSSGNTIYF. DNA for the CDR3: TGTGCCAGCAGTGATAGAACCCCAGGGAGCTCTGGAAACACCATATATTTT.

This sequence joins TRBV6-5 and TRBJ2-7, with TRBD1 matching 8 bases. CDR3 size: 16 residues. V shed 2 bases, J shed 0 bases, and the junction held 6 bases outside the gene matches. Germline values: CDR1 MNHEY, CDR2 SVGAGI. CDR3 region: CASSYRGRGRSYEQYF. The DNA of the CDR3 is TGTGCCAGCAGTTACAGGGGCAGGGGGCGCTCCTACGAGCAGTACTTC.

This clone was counted only a few times. The chain combines TRBV2 with TRBJ1-5, with 7 bases lining up with TRBD1. CDR1 is SNHLY, CDR2 FYNNEI, per germline. The CDR3 runs 14 residues. The V and J ends lost 3 bases and 5 bases, in that order; junction bases with no gene match: 4. The chain's CDR3 is CASSEGQNYQPQHF. CDR3 sequence (DNA): TGTGCCAGCAGTGAGGGACAGAATTATCAGCCCCAGCATTTT.

This clone was picked up a small number of times. V gene TRBV11-2 combines with J gene TRBJ1-2; D possibly corresponds to TRBD1 (6 bases). Germline CDR1 reads SGHAT; CDR2 reads FQNNGV. This CDR3 comprises 15 residues. V was cut by 5 bases and J by 1 base, with 14 bases left in between. The CDR3: CASSRISGVNYGYTF. The CDR3 nucleotides read TGTGCCAGCAGCCGGATTTCAGGGGTTAACTATGGCTACACCTTC. Filled out from reference TRBV11-2 and TRBJ1-2, the complete variable domain reads EAGVAQSPRYKIIEKRQSVAFWCNPISGHATLYWYQQILGQGPKLLIQFQNNGVVDDSQLPKDRFSAERLKGVDSTLKIQPAKLEDSAVYLCASSRISGVNYGYTFGSGTRLTVV.

The rearrangement joins TRBV6-6 to TRBJ1-1, with D unclear. The V gene lost 2 bases and the J gene lost 11 bases, with 15 bases spanning the gap. The CDR3 has 13 amino acids. CDR1 is MNHNY and CDR2 is SVGAGI in the germline V gene (reference sequence). Here the CDR3 reads CASSYLHQQWAFF. The CDR3 DNA reads as TGTGCCAGCAGTTACCTTCATCAACAGTGGGCTTTCTTT.

V is TRBV29-1 and J is TRBJ2-7, with 9 nucleotides matching TRBD1. V was pared by 7 bases and J by 6 bases, with 4 bases of the junction left unmatched. This CDR3 spans 11 amino acids. CDR1 and CDR2 (germline): SQVTM, ANQGSEA. CDR3 protein: CSAYRGREQYF. In DNA, the CDR3 is TGCAGCGCCTACAGGGGGCGCGAGCAGTACTTC.

The chain joins TRBV20-1 to TRBJ1-3; D remains ambiguous. V was pared by 3 bases and J by 4 bases, with 4 bases between. The CDR3 has 11 residues. In germline, CDR1 is DFQATT, CDR2 SNEGSKA (reference sequence). Here the CDR3 reads CSASRGNTIYF. The DNA for the CDR3 is TGCAGTGCTAGCCGGGGAAACACCATATATTTT.

The genes are TRBV28 and TRBJ2-3; D unresolved. V dropped 6 bases and J dropped 6 bases, with 16 bases sitting between them. In germline, CDR1 is MDHEN, CDR2 SYDVKM. The CDR3 loop spans 14 amino acids. CDR3 DNA sequence: TGTGCCAGCAGCTCAACTTGGAGTTGGGATACGCAGTATTTT. Translation: CASSSTWSWDTQYF.

J is TRBJ2-1 and V is TRBV7-9; 13 nucleotides line up with TRBD2. In germline, CDR1 is SEHNR, CDR2 FQNEAQ (reference sequence). This CDR3 region has 15 residues. Trimming took 5 bases from V and 8 from J; bases not matched to a gene: 6. CDR3 in amino acids: CASSLTSGRADEQFF. The CDR3 nucleotides are TGTGCCAGCAGCCTCACTAGCGGGAGGGCCGATGAGCAGTTCTTC.

This chain joins TRBV5-6 and TRBJ1-5; possibly TRBD1 for D (5 bases). CDR1 SGHDT and CDR2 YYEEEE come from the germline V gene. V was shortened by 1 base and J by 0 bases, with 14 bases between the two germline ends. The CDR3 spans 17 residues. The chain's CDR3 is CASSLYATDYSNQPQHF. CDR3 bases: TGTGCCAGCAGCTTGTATGCGACAGATTATAGCAATCAGCCCCAGCATTTT.

This clone occurred once. J is TRBJ2-7 and V is TRBV28; 12 positions agree with TRBD2. Germline V lookup: CDR1 MDHEN, CDR2 SYDVKM. This CDR3 comprises 17 residues. The junction had 13 bases not matched to a gene; V was cut back by 5 bases and J by 5 bases. CDR3 sequence: CASSEGLAGSGRDEQYF. Here the CDR3 DNA reads TGTGCCAGCAGTGAAGGACTAGCGGGGAGTGGTCGGGACGAGCAGTACTTC.

CDR3 in DNA: TGTGCCAGCTCAGGGTCGTCTGGTGGGGCCAACGAGCAGTACTTC. Protein: CASSGSSGGANEQYF. The chain employs TRBV18 and TRBJ2-7, with TRBD1 as a possible D gene (5 bases). V was pared by 5 bases and J by 5 bases, with 19 bases between. The CDR3 has 15 amino acids. Germline V gene lookup returns CDR1 KGHSH and CDR2 LQKENI.

This chain uses TRBV18 with TRBJ2-7; D tentatively reads TRBD1 or TRBD2 (5 bases each). V was trimmed by 1 base and J by 1 base, leaving 8 bases between them. The CDR3 spans 14 residues. From germline, CDR1 is KGHSH and CDR2 LQKENI. CDR3 bases: TGTGCCAGCTCACCACGGGGGTCGTCCTACGAGCAGTACTTC. Encoded protein: CASSPRGSSYEQYF.

The V gene is TRBV2, the J gene TRBJ2-1; D is ambiguous. V lost 1 base, J lost 11 bases, and 12 bases lay in between. This CDR3 is built from 13 residues. Per germline, CDR1 SNHLY and CDR2 FYNNEI. The CDR3 is CASSEVWSRQQFF. CDR3 bases: TGTGCCAGCAGTGAAGTATGGTCGAGGCAGCAGTTCTTC.

The chain carries TRBV4-2 and TRBJ1-2; D is ambiguous. The CDR3 spans 13 residues. Trimming removed 1 base from V and 4 bases from J, with 7 bases in between. The V gene's germline CDR1 is LGHNA and CDR2 YNFKEQ. The CDR3 coding sequence is TGTGCCAGCAGCCAAGTCGAGAGCTATGGCTACACCTTC. It encodes CASSQVESYGYTF.

The V call is TRBV5-1, the J call TRBJ2-3, with 10 bases aligning to TRBD2. The CDR3 is 14 residues long. J lost 5 bases, V lost 5 bases, and 5 bases had no gene match. Germline CDR1 is SGHRS and CDR2 is YFSETQ. CDR3 DNA sequence: TGCGCCAGCAGGCCCCGGACTAGCGGAGATACGCAGTATTTT. Protein sequence: CASRPRTSGDTQYF.

This clone occurred a few times. The V gene is TRBV7-6, the J gene TRBJ2-7; TRBD1 agrees at 7 bases. Trimming cost V 5 bases and J 6 bases; bases outside gene matches: 10. Germline V gives CDR1 SGHVS, CDR2 FNYEAQ. The CDR3 extends over 14 amino acids. The CDR3 reads CASSPRQGQSEQYF. CDR3 sequence (DNA): TGTGCCAGCAGCCCCCGACAGGGCCAGAGCGAGCAGTACTTC.

The rearrangement uses TRBV6-6 and TRBJ2-1; D perhaps matches TRBD2 (6 bases). Germline CDR1 and CDR2: MNHNY and SVGAGI (reference sequence). The CDR3 length is 13 residues. Trimming removed 5 bases from V and 6 bases from J, with 11 bases in between. CDR3 region: CASSRRETNEQFF. CDR3 coding DNA: TGTGCCAGCAGTCGTCGGGAGACCAATGAGCAGTTCTTC.

Only one count was recorded for this clone. The chain is built from TRBV7-9 and TRBJ2-6; D perhaps matches TRBD2 (6 bases). The CDR3 contains 17 residues. Germline-derived CDR1 and CDR2 are SEHNR and FQNEAQ (reference sequence). Trimming cost V 5 bases and J 0 bases, with 14 bases left between them. CDR3 DNA: TGTGCCAGCAGCCCGACTAGTCGACCCTCTGGGGCCAACGTCCTGACTTTC. This sequence encodes CASSPTSRPSGANVLTF.

This chain links TRBV9 with TRBJ2-1; 13 positions match TRBD2. CDR1 SGDLS and CDR2 YYNGEE come from the germline V gene. The junction had 11 bases not matched to a gene; V was cut back by 4 bases and J by 4 bases. This CDR3 is built from 18 residues. As DNA, the CDR3 is TGTGCCAGCAGCCACCGGGAGGGACTAGCGGGACTTTACAATGAGCAGTTCTTC. It encodes CASSHREGLAGLYNEQFF.

The chain carries TRBV10-3 and TRBJ2-1; 8 bases map to TRBD2. V lost 10 bases and J lost 0; bases outside the gene matches: 8. The CDR3 spans 15 residues. Germline V gene sequence: CDR1 ENHRY, CDR2 SYGVKD. The CDR3 coding sequence is TGTGCCAGTTCCATAGCGGGGAGCTCCTACAATGAGCAGTTCTTC. It codes for CASSIAGSSYNEQFF.

This chain links TRBV28 with TRBJ1-1; D is perhaps TRBD1 (5 bases). CDR3 size: 12 residues. V was shortened by 7 bases and J by 6 bases, with 12 bases between the two germline ends. Germline values: CDR1 MDHEN, CDR2 SYDVKM. For the CDR3, the DNA is TGTGCCAGCACTCTGGGGGGGGCTGAAGCTTTCTTT. This translates into CASTLGGAEAFF. Filled out from reference TRBV28 and TRBJ1-1, the complete variable domain reads DVKVTQSSRYLVKRTGEKVFLECVQDMDHENMFWYRQDPGLGLRLIYFSYDVKMKEKGDIPEGYSVSREKKERFSLILESASTNQTSMYLCASTLGGAEAFFGQGTRLTVV.

A single count supports this clone. The chain recombines TRBV5-5 with TRBJ1-3, with 7 bases aligning to TRBD1. V lost 5 bases, J lost 3 bases, and 5 bases stayed unmatched. Germline CDR1 reads SGHKS; CDR2 reads YYEKEE (reference sequence). The CDR3 covers 14 residues. CDR3 amino acids: CASRQTGVGNTIYF. DNA for the CDR3: TGTGCCAGCAGGCAAACAGGGGTTGGAAACACCATATATTTT.

Only a few counts were recorded for this clone. The rearrangement links TRBV15 to TRBJ1-4; a weak D match, TRBD1 (5 bases). V was clipped by 1 base and J by 8 bases, with 14 bases between them. The germline V gene has CDR1 LNHNV and CDR2 YYDKDF (reference sequence). This CDR3 comprises 15 residues. CDR3 sequence (DNA): TGTGCCACCAGCAGAGTTTCCTCCAGGGACGAAAAACTGTTTTTT. It codes for CATSRVSSRDEKLFF.

This chain links TRBV30 with TRBJ2-6; maybe TRBD1 (6 bases). Per the germline V gene, CDR1 is GTSNPN and CDR2 is SVGIG (reference sequence). Trimming removed 3 bases from V and 0 bases from J, with 12 bases in between. The CDR3 is 16 amino acids. CDR3 sequence (DNA): TGTGCCTGGAGCCCCCGAGGGGGCTCTGGGGCCAACGTCCTGACTTTC. The encoded protein is CAWSPRGGSGANVLTF.

V usage is TRBV5-1 and J usage is TRBJ2-2, with D perhaps being TRBD1 or TRBD2 (6 bases each). Germline CDR1 is SGHRS and CDR2 is YFSETQ. The CDR3 sequence is 15 residues long. V lost 2 bases and J 1 base, leaving 9 bases between the germline ends. This CDR3 reads CASSLGGGNTGELFF. CDR3 in DNA: TGCGCCAGCAGCTTAGGGGGAGGGAACACCGGGGAGCTGTTTTTT.

This rearrangement joins TRBV6-5 to TRBJ1-3, with D hard to call. CDR3 size: 13 residues. Trimming shortened V by 6 bases and J by 2 bases, and 8 bases separated the two germline ends. From germline, CDR1 is MNHEY and CDR2 SVGAGI. CDR3 in amino acids: CASSATAGNTIYF. CDR3 bases: TGTGCCAGCAGCGCAACAGCTGGAAACACCATATATTTT.